Detailed here is one T cell receptor beta chain. cDNA encoding TCR beta was synthesized via 5'RACE template switching incorporating UMIs. TCRdb re-called the 5' RACE reads; every CDR3 protein appears as one record, without DNA. The sample table includes 300,000 to 450,000 distinct CDR3 sequences. This sample is part of a study of T cells expressing NK-cell markers. Overall study: Serological testing identified seven of the eight sequenced donors as HCMV-seropositive and one as seronegative.

This CDR3 is built from 16 residues. From germline, CDR1 is LNHNV and CDR2 YYDKDF (reference sequence). The receptor comes from a man aged 18 to 69 in good health. Source material: blood T cells: a sorted CD56 or NKG2C T cell subset, CD4+ or CD8+ T cells, or bulk PBMC T cells (not recorded which). This chain connects TRBV15 to TRBJ2-1; with no DNA, the TCRdb D assignment of TRBD2 cannot be verified. CDR3 sequence reads: CATSRAGSGSYNEQFF.